Below, 30 T cell receptor beta chains from the same sample are listed, as sequenced in a study of OX40 agonist ivuxolimab in advanced cancers. The table came from immunoSEQ multiplex PCR; TCRdb's copy has only in-frame clones and leaves some out. Among under 55,000 clones listed, over 80% were seen once. This material consisted of CD4+ or CD8+ T cells sorted from blood, taken in a trial of the OX40 agonist ivuxolimab. The receptor source for this set is an adult with an advanced solid tumor such as melanoma, head and neck, liver or kidney cancer.

This chain connects TRBV9 to TRBJ2-1; tentatively, D is TRBD2 (5 bases). The CDR3 totals 12 residues. Germline V gives CDR1 SGDLS, CDR2 YYNGEE. V lost 5 bases to trimming and J lost 12 bases, with 15 bases between them. This chain's CDR3 is CASSEEDGPQFF. DNA of the CDR3: TGTGCCAGCAGTGAGGAGGACGGGCCGCAGTTCTTC.

The gene calls are TRBV4-2 and TRBJ2-7; no firm D call. V shed 1 base and J shed 5 bases, with 9 bases lying between them. The length of the CDR3 is 13 residues. Germline loops: CDR1 LGHNA, CDR2 YNFKEQ. The CDR3 loop reads CASSQVDGDEQYF. CDR3 in DNA: TGTGCCAGCAGCCAAGTGGATGGTGACGAGCAGTACTTC.

This clone was found once. The chain's CDR3 is CASSLDRGYEQYF. CDR3 nucleotide sequence: TGTGCCAGCAGCTTAGACAGGGGGTACGAGCAGTACTTC. The chain links TRBV11-3 to TRBJ2-7; 7 bases fit TRBD1. V trimming: 0 bases; J trimming: 4 bases; junction bases outside the gene matches: 0. The CDR3 extends over 13 amino acids. Germline V lookup: CDR1 SGHNT, CDR2 YENEEA.

In this sample, this clone turned up once. The chain has TRBV5-6 and TRBJ2-7; 12 positions match TRBD1. The CDR3 loop spans 18 amino acids. Germline assignment: CDR1 SGHDT and CDR2 YYEEEE. The J segment lost 2 bases and the V segment lost 4 bases, leaving 13 bases of the junction unmatched. CDR3 sequence (DNA): TGTGCCAGCAGCCCCGGACTGACCGGGACAGGGGGCACCTACGAGCAGTACTTC. Translated: CASSPGLTGTGGTYEQYF. The full variable domain, its missing parts supplied by reference TRBV5-6 and TRBJ2-7, is DAGVTQSPTHLIKTRGQQVTLRCSPKSGHDTVSWYQQALGQGPQFIFQYYEEEERQRGNFPDRFSGHQFPNYSSELNVNALLLGDSALYLCASSPGLTGTGGTYEQYFGPGTRLTVT.

The chain links TRBV29-1 to TRBJ1-3; D gene unclear. V lost 7 bases and J lost 0, with 7 bases in between. The CDR3 extends over 12 amino acids. The germline V gene has CDR1 SQVTM and CDR2 ANQGSEA. The CDR3 here is CSAEGSGNTIYF. The CDR3 DNA sequence: TGCAGCGCGGAAGGCTCTGGAAACACCATATATTTT.

This sequence joins TRBV7-6 and TRBJ2-7; 9 nucleotides agree with TRBD2. Trimming removed 1 base from V and 4 bases from J; junction bases left unmatched: 8. CDR1 SGHVS and CDR2 FNYEAQ come from the germline V gene. The CDR3 runs 16 residues. For the CDR3, the DNA is TGTGCCAGCAGCTTAGAGGTTAGCGGGGGCCAGTACGAGCAGTACTTC. Its protein is CASSLEVSGGQYEQYF.

The CDR3 spells CASSLGDPGQGLQETQYF. CDR3 bases: TGTGCCAGCAGTTTAGGCGATCCGGGGCAGGGACTCCAAGAGACCCAGTACTTC. The chain uses TRBV27 and TRBJ2-5; tentative D call: TRBD2 (6 bases). V lost 2 bases and J 1 base, leaving 20 bases between the germline ends. Germline values: CDR1 MNHEY, CDR2 SMNVEV (reference sequence). The CDR3 has 18 residues.

The chain is built from TRBV7-8 and TRBJ2-3; the D gene could be TRBD1 or TRBD2 (5 bases each). The CDR3 has 16 amino acids. V was cut by 5 bases and J by 2 bases, with 17 bases left in between. Germline CDR1 and CDR2: SGHVS and FQNEAQ. In DNA form, the CDR3 reads TGTGCCAGCAGCCCGGTCAGAGGGGTAAACACAGATACGCAGTATTTT. Amino acids: CASSPVRGVNTDTQYF.

The chain has TRBV7-2 and TRBJ2-5, with D perhaps matching TRBD2 (5 bases). The CDR3 is 17 amino acids. Germline CDR1 reads SGHTA; CDR2 reads FQGNSA. With 4 bases removed from V and 0 bases from J, the gap between germline ends came to 18 bases. The CDR3, as DNA: TGTGCCAGCAGCTCCCGGCGGCGGGCTCAGTACCAAGAGACCCAGTACTTC. This encodes CASSSRRRAQYQETQYF.

V and J are TRBV4-1 and TRBJ1-4; no definite D call. This CDR3 contains 16 residues. The V gene lost 1 base and the J gene lost 10 bases, with 19 bases spanning the gap. Germline lookup yields CDR1 MGHRA and CDR2 YSYEKL. CDR3 sequence (DNA): TGCGCCAGCAGCCAAGGAAAAGAAGTGGGTATTGGAAAACTGTTTTTT. Its protein is CASSQGKEVGIGKLFF.

J is TRBJ2-1 and V is TRBV19; D possibly uses TRBD1 or TRBD2 (5 bases each). This CDR3 comprises 14 residues. V gave up 9 bases and J gave up 8 bases, with 20 bases separating them. Germline CDR1 reads LNHDA; CDR2 reads SQIVND (reference sequence). CDR3 amino acids: CASRDRTAHHEQFF. The CDR3 DNA reads as TGTGCCAGCCGGGACCGAACCGCGCATCATGAGCAGTTCTTC.

V and J are TRBV5-5 and TRBJ2-7, with a possible D match to TRBD1 (6 bases). Trimming took off 0 bases at V and 3 bases at J, with 16 bases between the two ends. The CDR3 spans 16 residues. CDR1 is SGHKS and CDR2 is YYEKEE in the germline V gene (reference sequence). The DNA for the CDR3 is TGTGCCAGCAGCTTGGACCCAGGGGCAATGAGCTACGAGCAGTACTTC. Amino acid sequence: CASSLDPGAMSYEQYF.

The chain recombines TRBV18 with TRBJ2-7; D possibly matches TRBD1 or TRBD2 (5 bases each). Trimming pared 3 bases from V and 3 bases from J, leaving 12 bases between. Germline V lookup: CDR1 KGHSH, CDR2 LQKENI. CDR3 length equals 14 residues. The CDR3 bases are TGTGCCAGCTCACCGTCCGGGGCGATCTACGAGCAGTACTTC. This encodes CASSPSGAIYEQYF.

The chain couples TRBV4-3 to TRBJ2-2; 8 nucleotides match TRBD1. V shed 0 bases, J shed 7 bases, and the junction held 7 bases outside the gene matches. CDR1 is LGHNA, CDR2 YSLEER, per germline. The CDR3 length is 16 residues. This CDR3 reads CASSQDQGAGNGELFF. The CDR3 DNA reads TGCGCCAGCAGCCAAGATCAGGGGGCCGGTAACGGGGAGCTGTTTTTT.

The V call is TRBV28, the J call TRBJ2-1; possibly TRBD1 for D (5 bases). This CDR3 region has 17 residues. V dropped 4 bases and J dropped 5 bases, with 21 bases sitting between them. CDR1 MDHEN and CDR2 SYDVKM come from the germline V gene. The CDR3 DNA reads TGTGCCAGCAGTTCCCCCATTGGGGCTTTACTTCACAATGAGCAGTTCTTC. This translates into CASSSPIGALLHNEQFF.

This sequence joins TRBV29-1 and TRBJ2-5, with unresolved D. V lost 3 bases and J 3 bases, leaving 8 bases between the germline ends. This CDR3 spans 12 amino acids. Looked up from germline, CDR1 is SQVTM and CDR2 is ANQGSEA. The CDR3 DNA reads as TGCAGCGTTGAGGGTCGGGAAGAGACCCAGTACTTC. Amino acids: CSVEGREETQYF.

V is TRBV15 and J is TRBJ1-2; TRBD1 aligns across 7 bases. The J segment lost 2 bases and the V segment lost 3 bases, leaving 15 bases of the junction unmatched. The germline V gene encodes CDR1 LNHNV and CDR2 YYDKDF (reference sequence). CDR3 size: 18 residues. The DNA for the CDR3 is TGTGCCACCAGCAGCCCCCTGGAGGGGGCGCCTCGCAACTATGGCTACACCTTC. Amino acids: CATSSPLEGAPRNYGYTF.

This clone was recorded only once. V is TRBV9 and J is TRBJ2-7, with TRBD2 matching over 14 bases. V lost 0 bases, J lost 4 bases, and 6 bases stayed unmatched. This CDR3 is 17 amino acids long. Germline lookup yields CDR1 SGDLS and CDR2 YYNGEE. CDR3 amino acids: CASSVGAGTSGSYEQYF. DNA for the CDR3: TGTGCCAGCAGCGTAGGGGCTGGGACTAGCGGGAGTTACGAGCAGTACTTC.

V gene TRBV4-3 combines with J gene TRBJ1-2; D is unresolved. The V gene's germline CDR1 is LGHNA and CDR2 YSLEER. CDR3 size: 15 residues. Trimming took 0 bases from V and 8 from J, leaving 16 bases between them. CDR3 amino acids: CASSQDKGAGGGYTF. The CDR3 region has the DNA TGCGCCAGCAGCCAAGATAAAGGCGCAGGTGGAGGCTACACCTTC.

This chain connects TRBV6-5 to TRBJ2-1; 9 bases align to TRBD2. There are 15 residues in the CDR3. Trimming at V came to 10 bases and at J to 1 base, leaving 8 bases not matched to a gene. The V gene's germline CDR1 is MNHEY and CDR2 SVGAGI. DNA of the CDR3: TGTGCCACCTCGGGCGGGAGGGCGTCCTACAATGAGCAGTTCTTC. Amino acid sequence: CATSGGRASYNEQFF.

This clone was seen a single time. The V and J genes are TRBV2 and TRBJ2-3, with TRBD2 as a possible D gene (5 bases). Between the trimmed V and J ends, which lost 6 bases and 4 bases, there was a span of 17 bases. Germline CDR1 is SNHLY and CDR2 is FYNNEI. This CDR3 contains 15 residues. The CDR3 region is CASSGDGEIPDTQYF. Written as DNA, the CDR3 is TGTGCCAGCAGCGGTGACGGGGAGATCCCAGATACGCAGTATTTT.

V is TRBV19 and J is TRBJ2-3; D is unresolved. The germline CDR1 and CDR2 sequences are LNHDA and SQIVND (reference sequence). V shed 7 bases and J shed 2 bases, with 19 bases lying between them. This CDR3 spans 16 amino acids. CDR3 sequence reads: CASTRSVAAYTDTQYF. In nucleotides, the CDR3 is TGTGCCAGTACCAGATCCGTGGCGGCGTACACAGATACGCAGTATTTT.

This CDR3 is CATSSGRAAGNEQFF. CDR3 DNA sequence: TGTGCCACCAGCAGCGGACGGGCGGCGGGCAATGAGCAGTTCTTC. The chain recombines TRBV15 with TRBJ2-1; weak D call: TRBD2 (5 bases). CDR3 size: 15 residues. Trimming left V 3 bases short and J 6 bases short, with 15 bases between. The germline V gene encodes CDR1 LNHNV and CDR2 YYDKDF (reference sequence).

This chain connects TRBV4-1 to TRBJ1-1; TRBD1 matches 9 bases. With 0 bases clipped from V and 5 bases from J, the junction kept 4 bases outside the gene matches. CDR3 size: 15 residues. Germline lookup yields CDR1 MGHRA and CDR2 YSYEKL. This CDR3 is CASSQEGQGYTEAFF. DNA for the CDR3: TGCGCCAGCAGCCAAGAAGGACAGGGGTATACTGAAGCTTTCTTT.

The rearrangement links TRBV4-3 to TRBJ1-1; D remains unclear. Germline lookup yields CDR1 LGHNA and CDR2 YSLEER. With 2 bases removed from V and 5 bases from J, the gap between germline ends came to 21 bases. The CDR3 has 17 amino acids. As DNA, the CDR3 is TGCGCCAGCAGCCAAACAGCAGGCGGGATCCCGGGGACTGAAGCTTTCTTT. It codes for CASSQTAGGIPGTEAFF.

This rearrangement joins TRBV9 to TRBJ2-2; D remains unclear. This CDR3 has 12 amino acids. Germline loops: CDR1 SGDLS, CDR2 YYNGEE. CDR3 in DNA: TGTGCGTCCGGGTACGATACCGGGGAGCTGTTTTTT. Encoded protein: CASGYDTGELFF.

This clone was seen just once. The gene calls are TRBV19 and TRBJ1-1; 8 bases fit TRBD1. From germline, CDR1 is LNHDA and CDR2 SQIVND (reference sequence). The CDR3 has 16 residues. The V segment lost 0 bases and the J segment 5 bases; nucleotides outside the gene matches: 8. CDR3 DNA sequence: TGTGCCAGTAGTATAGATCCTGACAGGGGTAGGACTGAAGCTTTCTTT. Translated: CASSIDPDRGRTEAFF. Full variable domain (remainder filled in from reference TRBV19 and TRBJ1-1): DGGITQSPKYLFRKEGQNVTLSCEQNLNHDAMYWYRQDPGQGLRLIYYSQIVNDFQKGDIAEGYSVSREKKESFPLTVTSAQKNPTAFYLCASSIDPDRGRTEAFFGQGTRLTVV.

The V gene is TRBV14, the J gene TRBJ2-1; D might be TRBD1 or TRBD2, each matching 5 bases. CDR1 is SGHDN, CDR2 FVKESK, per germline. V lost 0 bases to trimming and J lost 8 bases, with 11 bases between them. The CDR3 is 14 residues long. CDR3 in DNA: TGTGCCAGCAGCCAAGAACTAGGGGACGATGAGCAGTTCTTC. Protein product: CASSQELGDDEQFF. Full variable domain (missing parts from reference TRBV14 and TRBJ2-1): EAGVTQFPSHSVIEKGQTVTLRCDPISGHDNLYWYRRVMGKEIKFLLHFVKESKQDESGMPNNRFLAERTGGTYSTLKVQPAELEDSGVYFCASSQELGDDEQFFGPGTRLTVL.

The sample holds one count of this clone. CDR3 in amino acids: CASSLSSLDRGGDTQYF. In DNA, the CDR3 is TGTGCCAGCAGCCTCTCTTCCCTTGACAGGGGTGGAGATACGCAGTATTTT. This rearrangement joins TRBV11-2 to TRBJ2-3; TRBD1 matches 8 bases. CDR1 is SGHAT, CDR2 FQNNGV, per germline. The V segment lost 5 bases and the J segment 5 bases; nucleotides outside the gene matches: 15. The CDR3 has 17 residues.

The CDR3 is CASRLSGRRVPDTQYF. CDR3 in DNA: TGTGCCAGCAGGCTTAGCGGGAGAAGAGTCCCAGATACGCAGTATTTT. The chain couples TRBV7-9 to TRBJ2-3; the match to TRBD2 covers 9 bases. This CDR3 is built from 16 residues. V was clipped by 6 bases and J by 4 bases; unmatched bases: 11. Germline V gene lookup returns CDR1 SEHNR and CDR2 FQNEAQ (reference sequence).